The 17 T cell receptor beta chains in this list originate from one sample, sequenced in a study of CD8 T cells in Susac syndrome (dated by TCRdb to about 2019). To prepare the library, the immunoSEQ multiplex PCR assay was applied. RNA was extracted with the RNeasy kit and 0.5 to 1 ug was reverse transcribed using random hexamers. TCRdb reprocessed the public reads (quality trimming at Q25 with fastp, clone calling with MiXCR) and kept in-frame beta chains. Each record represents a unique CDR3 protein, reported with the most common genes and DNA among its rows. The sample records about 94,000 distinct CDR3 sequences, just under 95% of which are singletons. Less than 0.4% of the sample comes from the top ten. What was sequenced was CD4+ T cells from PBMCs. Source of these receptors: a human donor with Susac syndrome.

The chain employs TRBV4-3 and TRBJ1-1; D is unresolved. The length of the CDR3 is 13 residues. Trimming left V 4 bases short and J 4 bases short, with 10 bases between. Per germline, CDR1 LGHNA and CDR2 YSLEER. CDR3 bases: TGCGCCAGCAGCCTTGGGCCGGTCACTGAAGCTTTCTTT. This gives the protein CASSLGPVTEAFF.

This clonotype came up once. The chain couples TRBV13 to TRBJ1-2, with TRBD1 matching 9 bases. The trim removed 5 bases at V and 0 bases at J, leaving 7 bases unmatched. This CDR3 contains 16 residues. Germline lookup yields CDR1 PRHDT and CDR2 FYEKMQ (reference sequence). The CDR3 nucleotides are TGTGCCAGCAGCCTCCCACGGACAGGGGCTAACTATGGCTACACCTTC. This encodes CASSLPRTGANYGYTF.

The rearrangement joins TRBV29-1 to TRBJ2-6; D may be TRBD1 (6 bases). CDR1 is SQVTM, CDR2 ANQGSEA, per germline. The CDR3 has 13 residues. The germline V and J ends were trimmed by 7 bases and 2 bases, with 9 bases remaining between them. The CDR3 nucleotides are TGCAGCGCTAACAGGGCTGGGGCCAACGTCCTGACTTTC. This codes for CSANRAGANVLTF.

The chain uses TRBV7-3 and TRBJ1-1, with TRBD1 identical over 8 bases. Losses at the gene ends were 2 bases for V and 5 bases for J; bases not matched to a gene: 7. CDR3 length equals 15 residues. The germline gives CDR1 SGHTA, CDR2 FQGTGA. The CDR3 sequence: CASSLGRQGRTEAFF. CDR3 DNA: TGTGCCAGCAGCTTAGGGAGACAGGGGAGAACTGAAGCTTTCTTT.

The chain joins TRBV6-2 or TRBV6-3 to TRBJ1-1; D call uncertain. Between the trimmed V and J ends, which lost 6 bases and 0 bases, there was a span of 11 bases. The CDR3 length is 14 residues. Germline assignment: CDR1 MNHEY and CDR2 SVGEGT. Written as DNA, the CDR3 is TGTGCCAGCAGATCGCTTGGGGTGAACACTGAAGCTTTCTTT. Protein product: CASRSLGVNTEAFF.

V is TRBV9 and J is TRBJ1-1, with D possibly matching TRBD1 (6 bases). The CDR3 consists of 16 residues. V dropped 0 bases and J dropped 0 bases, with 12 bases sitting between them. Germline-derived CDR1 and CDR2 are SGDLS and YYNGEE. CDR3 sequence: CASSVEPTGLNTEAFF. The CDR3 DNA follows: TGTGCCAGCAGCGTAGAACCGACAGGACTGAACACTGAAGCTTTCTTT.

The chain uses TRBV20-1 and TRBJ2-7; 9 bases match TRBD1. The V segment lost 0 bases and the J segment 4 bases; nucleotides outside the gene matches: 10. Germline CDR1 and CDR2: DFQATT and SNEGSKA (reference sequence). The CDR3 spans 16 residues. The DNA for the CDR3 is TGCAGTGCTAGAGATCCTTATACCGGGACAGGGTACGAGCAGTACTTC. It specifies CSARDPYTGTGYEQYF.

The chain has TRBV12-3 or TRBV12-4 and TRBJ2-7; 9 positions match TRBD1. The CDR3 runs 15 residues. Trimming at V came to 6 bases and at J to 5 bases, leaving 11 bases not matched to a gene. DNA for the CDR3: TGTGCCAGCAGCCCTTCGGACAGGGGAGGCGACGAGCAGTACTTC. Its translation is CASSPSDRGGDEQYF.

The gene calls are TRBV30 and TRBJ2-2, with D hard to call. From germline, CDR1 is GTSNPN and CDR2 SVGIG (reference sequence). V was cut by 4 bases and J by 5 bases, with 14 bases left in between. The CDR3 length is 14 residues. The CDR3 region is CAWTRQSNTGELFF. As DNA, the CDR3 is TGTGCCTGGACGCGGCAGAGCAATACCGGGGAGCTGTTTTTT.

This chain connects TRBV5-1 to TRBJ2-1; 10 bases agree with TRBD2. After removal of 2 bases from V and 3 bases from J, the junction contained 2 bases not matched to a gene. The CDR3 extends over 15 amino acids. The germline V gene encodes CDR1 SGHRS and CDR2 YFSETQ. CDR3 DNA sequence: TGCGCCAGCAGCTTTAGCGGGGGGAACTACAATGAGCAGTTCTTC. It translates to CASSFSGGNYNEQFF.

V and J are TRBV20-1 and TRBJ1-5; the D is unclear. The CDR3 is 15 residues long. Germline values: CDR1 DFQATT, CDR2 SNEGSKA (reference sequence). V shed 5 bases and J shed 0 bases, with 14 bases lying between them. In nucleotides, the CDR3 is TGCAGTGCTGGTCGAGGGTTCCTTAGCAATCAGCCCCAGCATTTT. Translation gives CSAGRGFLSNQPQHF.

The DNA for the CDR3 is TGTGCCAGCAGTGGGACTAGCGGGGTCGGGGAGACCCAGTACTTC. Translating gives CASSGTSGVGETQYF. The chain uses TRBV6-1 and TRBJ2-5, with TRBD2 identical over 12 bases. Unmatched junction bases numbered 5, after V lost 4 bases and J lost 5 bases. The V gene's germline CDR1 is MNHNS and CDR2 SASEGT. The CDR3 runs to 15 residues.

V gene TRBV11-2 combines with J gene TRBJ1-1; D is possibly TRBD1 (6 bases). Trimming took 5 bases from V and 4 from J, leaving 17 bases between them. CDR1 and CDR2 (germline): SGHAT, FQNNGV. This CDR3 is built from 15 residues. For the CDR3, the DNA is TGTGCCAGCAGCCCGACAGGTCCCTGGGGCACTGAAGCTTTCTTT. This sequence encodes CASSPTGPWGTEAFF.

The chain recombines TRBV6-5 with TRBJ1-6, with unresolved D. The CDR3 spans 13 residues. The germline V gene has CDR1 MNHEY and CDR2 SVGAGI. V was cut by 2 bases and J by 8 bases, with 7 bases left in between. The CDR3 sequence is CASSYRKDSPLHF. In DNA, the CDR3 is TGTGCCAGCAGTTACCGGAAAGATTCACCCCTCCACTTT.

The chain has TRBV12-3 or TRBV12-4 and TRBJ2-6; D is unclear. This CDR3 spans 13 amino acids. The V end was cut by 8 bases, the J end by 4 bases, with 9 bases between. The CDR3 DNA reads TGTGCCAGCGGCCCTCCCGGGGCCAACGTCCTGACTTTC. Translated: CASGPPGANVLTF.

The J gene is TRBJ1-2, the V gene TRBV7-3; D ambiguous. The V end was cut by 2 bases, the J end by 2 bases, with 12 bases between. The CDR3 covers 15 residues. Germline V lookup: CDR1 SGHTA, CDR2 FQGTGA. CDR3 DNA: TGTGCCAGCAGCTTAGATGGAGCGGGGAACTATGGCTACACCTTC. Protein: CASSLDGAGNYGYTF.

The chain is built from TRBV7-9 and TRBJ2-5; D unclear. CDR3 size: 14 residues. The germline gives CDR1 SEHNR, CDR2 FQNEAQ (reference sequence). V gave up 5 bases and J gave up 2 bases, with 12 bases separating them. The CDR3 is CASSLDRAQETQYF. The CDR3 bases are TGTGCCAGCAGCCTTGACCGGGCTCAAGAGACCCAGTACTTC.